These 5 T cell receptor beta chains were all obtained from the same sample, sequenced in a study of draining lymph node invasion in breast cancer. Sorting for CD4+ CD45RA- CD25- cells yielded memory conventional CD4 T cells. TCRdb recomputed calls from the bulk RNA-seq reads with MiXCR, one row per CDR3 protein. The sample has about 3,500 distinct CDR3 sequences; nearly 80% are singletons. Sequencing was performed on sorted memory CD4+ effector T cells from a lymph node. The receptors were gathered from a female donor with luminal breast cancer.

V is TRBV4-3 and J is TRBJ2-3; 7 bases line up with TRBD2. CDR1 is LGHNA, CDR2 YSLEER, per germline. The V and J ends lost 0 bases and 6 bases, in that order; junction bases with no gene match: 9. This CDR3 contains 16 residues. DNA for the CDR3: TGCGCCAGCAGCCAAGATCGGGAGGCGGGAGCCGATACGCAGTATTTT. Translated, it gives CASSQDREAGADTQYF.

This clonotype was detected a few times. The genes are TRBV12-3 or TRBV12-4 and TRBJ2-3, with D uncertain. V dropped 6 bases and J dropped 4 bases, with 14 bases sitting between them. There are 14 residues in the CDR3. In DNA form, the CDR3 reads TGTGCCAGCAGCCCTACACGAGGCGCAGATACGCAGTATTTT. This codes for CASSPTRGADTQYF.

V and J are TRBV12-3 or TRBV12-4 and TRBJ2-3, with D possibly being TRBD1 (5 bases). V shed 5 bases and J shed 5 bases, with 17 bases lying between them. The CDR3 is 15 amino acids. The CDR3 reads CASSIDGQGIDTQYF. CDR3 DNA sequence: TGTGCCAGCAGTATTGACGGCCAGGGAATAGATACGCAGTATTTT.

The chain couples TRBV29-1 to TRBJ1-4; 8 bases fit TRBD1. CDR1 SQVTM and CDR2 ANQGSEA come from the germline V gene. With 4 bases clipped from V and 3 bases from J, the junction kept 4 bases outside the gene matches. CDR3 length: 14 residues. The CDR3 loop reads CSVGQGASNEKLFF. The DNA for the CDR3 is TGCAGCGTTGGTCAGGGGGCCTCTAATGAAAAACTGTTTTTT.

The rearrangement joins TRBV12-3 or TRBV12-4 to TRBJ1-2, with unresolved D. V lost 6 bases and J 1 base, leaving 6 bases between the germline ends. CDR3 length equals 12 residues. The CDR3 spells CASSRSNYGYTF. The CDR3 DNA follows: TGTGCCAGCAGCCGCAGTAACTATGGCTACACCTTC.